These T cell receptor beta chains were read from a single sample in a study of shared clonotypes between healthy human individuals. Clones were sequenced by immunoSEQ multiplex PCR, and TCRdb holds only the in-frame ones, with some missing. In the table there are 1.4 million to 1.5 million clones, about 96% of which are singletons. What was sequenced was naive CD4+ T cells sorted from blood. The receptors shown here come from a man under 40 in good health. The CDR3 runs from the conserved cysteine through the conserved F or W. The D gene is left open where the match is weak. Some rows have no size entry. The others give once, few or many, or a class for an expanded clone.

D gene: -
clone size: -
J gene: TRBJ2-7
V gene: TRBV5-4
CDR3 DNA: TGTGCCAGCAGCTTATACCAGGGTTCCTACGAGCAGTACTTC
CDR3 protein: CASSLYQGSYEQYF

D gene: -
clone size: -
J gene: TRBJ2-1
V gene: TRBV5-1
CDR3 DNA: TGCGCCAGCAGCTTGGACGGGCAGGGGTCGTTTGAGCAGTTCTTC
CDR3 protein: CASSLDGQGSFEQFF

D gene: -
clone size: -
J gene: TRBJ1-5
V gene: TRBV6-5
CDR3 DNA: TGTGCCAGCAGTGCCCGGAGTAGTCAGCCCCAGCATTTT
CDR3 protein: CASSARSSQPQHF

D gene: -
clone size: once
J gene: TRBJ2-6
V gene: TRBV29-1
CDR3 DNA: TGCAGCGTTACAGGGATGGGTGGGGCCAACGTCCTGACTTTC
CDR3 protein: CSVTGMGGANVLTF

D gene: TRBD2
clone size: -
J gene: TRBJ2-2
V gene: TRBV9
CDR3 DNA: TGTGCCAGCAGCGTAGGGGATCTAGCGGGATACACCGGGGAGCTGTTTTTT
CDR3 protein: CASSVGDLAGYTGELFF

D gene: -
clone size: -
J gene: TRBJ2-1
V gene: TRBV7-3
CDR3 DNA: TGTGCCAGCAGCTTAAAGAGGGAGATGCTCAATGAGCAGTTCTTC
CDR3 protein: CASSLKREMLNEQFF

D gene: TRBD2
clone size: -
J gene: TRBJ2-1
V gene: TRBV6-7
CDR3 DNA: TGTGCCAGCAGTTCTATAGCGGGAGTCAGTGAGCAGTTCTTC
CDR3 protein: CASSSIAGVSEQFF

D gene: TRBD2
clone size: once
J gene: TRBJ2-1
V gene: TRBV12-5
CDR3 DNA: TGTGCTAGTGGTTTGACCTCGCTAGCGGCCCCCTCCTACAATGAGCAGTTCTTC
CDR3 protein: CASGLTSLAAPSYNEQFF

D gene: TRBD2
clone size: -
J gene: TRBJ2-3
V gene: TRBV18
CDR3 DNA: TGTGCCAGCTCACCTACTCGGGAGGGCAGCACAGATACGCAGTATTTT
CDR3 protein: CASSPTREGSTDTQYF

D gene: -
clone size: -
J gene: TRBJ2-5
V gene: TRBV7-4
CDR3 DNA: TGTGCCTCCGGGCTCCTAAAGGGCCCACAAGAGACCCAGTACTTC
CDR3 protein: CASGLLKGPQETQYF

D gene: TRBD2
clone size: -
J gene: TRBJ2-1
V gene: TRBV19
CDR3 DNA: TGTGCCAGTAGTATCCGACTAGCGGGAGTTACACCACCACGCGACAATGAGCAGTTCTTC
CDR3 protein: CASSIRLAGVTPPRDNEQFF

D gene: TRBD2
clone size: -
J gene: TRBJ2-7
V gene: TRBV4-3
CDR3 DNA: TGCGCCAGCAGCCAAGAAACTAGCGGATCCTACGAGCAGTACTTC
CDR3 protein: CASSQETSGSYEQYF

D gene: TRBD2
clone size: -
J gene: TRBJ2-3
V gene: TRBV10-3
CDR3 DNA: TGTGCCATCAGGAGGGGGCCCCTAGCGGGATACACAGATACGCAGTATTTT
CDR3 protein: CAIRRGPLAGYTDTQYF

D gene: TRBD1
clone size: -
J gene: TRBJ2-2
V gene: TRBV2
CDR3 DNA: TGTGCCAGCAGTGTCACAGACAGGGAGTACACCGGGGAGCTGTTTTTT
CDR3 protein: CASSVTDREYTGELFF

D gene: -
clone size: -
J gene: TRBJ1-1
V gene: TRBV6-5
CDR3 DNA: TGTGCCAGCGGGACATTTGAAGCTTTCTTT
CDR3 protein: CASGTFEAFF

D gene: -
clone size: -
J gene: TRBJ1-3
V gene: TRBV28
CDR3 DNA: TGTGCCAGCAGTCCCTCCGCGGGATTCTCTGGAAACACCATATATTTT
CDR3 protein: CASSPSAGFSGNTIYF

D gene: TRBD2
clone size: -
J gene: TRBJ2-3
V gene: TRBV27
CDR3 DNA: TGTGCCAGCAACCCGACGCGGGCCGGGACTAGCGGGAGGCGAGATACAGATACGCAGTATTTT
CDR3 protein: CASNPTRAGTSGRRDTDTQYF

D gene: -
clone size: -
J gene: TRBJ2-5
V gene: TRBV9
CDR3 DNA: TGTGCCAGCAGCTCCGAAGGGCAGGGTCAAGAGACCCAGTACTTC
CDR3 protein: CASSSEGQGQETQYF

D gene: -
clone size: -
J gene: TRBJ2-6
V gene: TRBV19
CDR3 DNA: TGTGCCAGTAGTCCGGGGGCTGGGGCCAACGTCCTGACTTTC
CDR3 protein: CASSPGAGANVLTF

D gene: -
clone size: -
J gene: TRBJ1-2
V gene: TRBV10-2
CDR3 DNA: TGCGCCAGCAGTGATTACAGGTCCTCGCGACGATATGGCTACACCTTC
CDR3 protein: CASSDYRSSRRYGYTF

D gene: TRBD1
clone size: -
J gene: TRBJ2-1
V gene: TRBV28
CDR3 DNA: TGTGCCAGCAGTAGACAGGGAACCTACAATGAGCAGTTCTTC
CDR3 protein: CASSRQGTYNEQFF

D gene: TRBD2
clone size: -
J gene: TRBJ2-1
V gene: TRBV19
CDR3 DNA: TGTGCCAGTAGTATATTGGCGGGAGAAAAGAATGAGCAGTTCTTC
CDR3 protein: CASSILAGEKNEQFF

D gene: TRBD1
clone size: -
J gene: TRBJ1-2
V gene: TRBV27
CDR3 DNA: TGTGCCAGCAGTTTAACAGGGGTCTATGGCTACACCTTC
CDR3 protein: CASSLTGVYGYTF

D gene: TRBD1
clone size: many
J gene: TRBJ1-1
V gene: TRBV5-1
CDR3 DNA: TGCGCCAGCAGCTTGGGGGACAGAGACACTGAAGCTTTCTTT
CDR3 protein: CASSLGDRDTEAFF

D gene: TRBD2
clone size: once
J gene: TRBJ2-5
V gene: TRBV5-6
CDR3 DNA: TGTGCCAGCAGCTTGGTTAGCGGGAGTCTTGAAGAGACCCAGTACTTC
CDR3 protein: CASSLVSGSLEETQYF

D gene: -
clone size: -
J gene: TRBJ2-1
V gene: TRBV5-5
CDR3 DNA: TGTGCCAGCAGCCTACTGTCGACTAATCTCAATGAGCAGTTCTTC
CDR3 protein: CASSLLSTNLNEQFF

D gene: TRBD2
clone size: -
J gene: TRBJ2-3
V gene: TRBV29-1
CDR3 DNA: TGCAGCGTTGAATCGTCCCGGCGGGAGGACCCTAGCACAGATACGCAGTATTTT
CDR3 protein: CSVESSRREDPSTDTQYF

D gene: -
clone size: once
J gene: TRBJ2-5
V gene: TRBV5-1
CDR3 DNA: TGCGCCAGCAGCCCCGCCGAGGGGACCCAAGAGACCCAGTACTTC
CDR3 protein: CASSPAEGTQETQYF

D gene: -
clone size: -
J gene: TRBJ2-1
V gene: TRBV11-3
CDR3 DNA: TGTGCCAGCAGCTTAGAGGCTAGCGCCTCCTACAATGAGCAGTTCTTC
CDR3 protein: CASSLEASASYNEQFF